This T cell receptor (beta chain) was recorded in a study of cytomegalovirus exposure and HLA in healthy donors. As for the study in general: Of the donors genotyped, several hundred in all, about 81% fell in the Caucasian-associated ancestry cluster. Regarding the study as a whole: For most TCR beta V segments, an earlier analysis put the productive rate at about 87% or about 30% of the time. Researchers reported from a later analysis that most CMV-associated TCR beta chains appeared HLA-restricted. Reports showed the classifier diagnosing cytomegalovirus status with high specificity and sensitivity.

Germline assignment: CDR1 SEHNR and CDR2 FQNEAQ (reference sequence). The CDR3 covers 13 residues. The germline V and J ends were trimmed by 3 bases and 0 bases, with 3 bases remaining between them. Comments on this clone: Its target is unknown.

With 60 Vbeta and 13 Jbeta primers, the PCR was carried out. TCRdb's copy holds only in-frame clones and misses some; the assay was immunoSEQ multiplex PCR. The table lists under 85,000 clones, 60% to 80% of them singletons, with 15% to 20% in the top ten. Sequencing was carried out using PBMCs. This clonotype originated in a man aged 35 to 55 in good health and CMV-seropositive. The chain links TRBV7-9 to TRBJ1-3; D ambiguous. The CDR3 coding sequence is TGTGCCAGCAGCTTGAGCTCTGGAAACACCATATATTTT. Translating gives CASSLSSGNTIYF.